This record looks at one T cell receptor (beta chain) sequence and its context. What it recognizes is unknown. This entry is derived from a study of cytomegalovirus exposure and HLA in healthy donors. Study-wide points: A later analysis reportedly found fewer N-insertions in an Asian-associated ancestry cluster than the roughly 670-donor mean. Some V segments could not be told apart, so they were left out, TRBV6-2 and TRBV6-3 among them.

The donors comprised healthy bone marrow donors. At the time of sampling, donors were nominally healthy, though unrecorded immune exposures were likely. The PCR used 60 Vbeta and 13 Jbeta primers. Assay: immunoSEQ multiplex PCR; the TCRdb copy retains only in-frame clones and omits some. The sample includes under 300,000 clones, about 80% of them seen just once. Trimming cost V 0 bases and J 8 bases; bases outside gene matches: 9. CDR3 length: 15 residues. The germline V gene encodes CDR1 SEHNR and CDR2 FQNEAQ (reference sequence). This chain links TRBV7-9 with TRBJ1-2; TRBD1 aligns across 7 bases. This sequence was found in an older woman in good health and CMV-seropositive. The sequenced sample consisted of PBMCs. CDR3 bases: TGTGCCAGCAGCTTAGCCTCAGACAGGGTGAAAGGCTACACCTTC. This encodes CASSLASDRVKGYTF.